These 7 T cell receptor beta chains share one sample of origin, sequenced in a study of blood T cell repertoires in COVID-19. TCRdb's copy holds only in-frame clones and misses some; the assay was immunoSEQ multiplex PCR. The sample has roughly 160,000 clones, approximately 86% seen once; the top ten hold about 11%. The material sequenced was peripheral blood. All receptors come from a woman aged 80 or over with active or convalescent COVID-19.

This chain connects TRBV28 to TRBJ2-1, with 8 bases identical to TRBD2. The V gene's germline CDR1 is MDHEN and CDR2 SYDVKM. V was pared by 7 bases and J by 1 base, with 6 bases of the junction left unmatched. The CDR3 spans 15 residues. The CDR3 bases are TGTGCCAGCAATCTCGGGGGGGGTTCCTACAATGAGCAGTTCTTC. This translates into CASNLGGGSYNEQFF.

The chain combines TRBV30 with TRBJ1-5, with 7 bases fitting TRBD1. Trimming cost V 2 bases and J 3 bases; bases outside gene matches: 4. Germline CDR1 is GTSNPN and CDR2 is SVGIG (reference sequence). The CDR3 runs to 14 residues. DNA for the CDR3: TGTGCCTGGAGTATAGACAGGGTCAATCAGCCCCAGCATTTT. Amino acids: CAWSIDRVNQPQHF.

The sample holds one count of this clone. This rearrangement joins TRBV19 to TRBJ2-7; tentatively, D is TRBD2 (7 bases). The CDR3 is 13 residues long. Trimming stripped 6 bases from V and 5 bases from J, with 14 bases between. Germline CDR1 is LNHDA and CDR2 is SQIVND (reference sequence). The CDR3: CASRGGGKNEQYF. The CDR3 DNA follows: TGTGCCAGTAGGGGCGGGGGCAAGAACGAGCAGTACTTC.

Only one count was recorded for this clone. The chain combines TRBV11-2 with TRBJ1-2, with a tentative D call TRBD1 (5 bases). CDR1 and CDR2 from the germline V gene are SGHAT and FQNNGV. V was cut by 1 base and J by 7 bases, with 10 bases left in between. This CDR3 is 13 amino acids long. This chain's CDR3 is CASSLAQGGGYTF. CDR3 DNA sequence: TGTGCCAGCAGCTTAGCCCAGGGAGGTGGCTACACCTTC.

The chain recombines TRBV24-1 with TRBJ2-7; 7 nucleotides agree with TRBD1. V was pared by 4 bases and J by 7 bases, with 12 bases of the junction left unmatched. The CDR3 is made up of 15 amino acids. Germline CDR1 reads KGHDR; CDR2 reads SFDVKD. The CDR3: CATSDPRQGLREQYF. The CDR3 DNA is TGTGCCACCAGTGACCCGCGACAGGGCCTACGGGAGCAGTACTTC.

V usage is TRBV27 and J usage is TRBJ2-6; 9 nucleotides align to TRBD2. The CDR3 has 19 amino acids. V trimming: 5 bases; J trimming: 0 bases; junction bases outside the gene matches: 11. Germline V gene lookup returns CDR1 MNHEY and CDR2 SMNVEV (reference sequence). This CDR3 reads CASSRQLSGRLSGANVLTF. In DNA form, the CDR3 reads TGTGCCAGCAGTCGCCAATTGAGCGGGAGGCTCTCTGGGGCCAACGTCCTGACTTTC. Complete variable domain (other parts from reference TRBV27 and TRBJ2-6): EAQVTQNPRYLITVTGKKLTVTCSQNMNHEYMSWYRQDPGLGLRQIYYSMNVEVTDKGDVPEGYKVSRKEKRNFPLILESPSPNQTSLYFCASSRQLSGRLSGANVLTFGAGSRLTVL.

CDR3 sequence reads: CATSQGNQPQHF. Here the CDR3 DNA reads TGTGCCACCAGTCAGGGGAACCAGCCCCAGCATTTT. The V call is TRBV24-1, the J call TRBJ1-5; D may be TRBD1 (6 bases). Germline V lookup: CDR1 KGHDR, CDR2 SFDVKD. There are 12 residues in the CDR3. V gave up 6 bases and J gave up 7 bases, with 9 bases separating them.